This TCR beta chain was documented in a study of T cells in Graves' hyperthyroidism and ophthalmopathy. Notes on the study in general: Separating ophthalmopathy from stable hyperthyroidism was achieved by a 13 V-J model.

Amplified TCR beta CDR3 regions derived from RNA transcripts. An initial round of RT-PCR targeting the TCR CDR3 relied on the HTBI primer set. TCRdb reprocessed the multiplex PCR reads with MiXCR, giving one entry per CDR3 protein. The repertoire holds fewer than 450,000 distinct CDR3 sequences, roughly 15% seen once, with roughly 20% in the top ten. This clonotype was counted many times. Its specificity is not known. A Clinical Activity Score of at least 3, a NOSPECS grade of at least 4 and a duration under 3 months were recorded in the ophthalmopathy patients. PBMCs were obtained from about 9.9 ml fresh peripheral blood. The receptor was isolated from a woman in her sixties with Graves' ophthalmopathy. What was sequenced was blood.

CDR3 coding DNA: TGTGCCAGCAGTGTAGTTAAGGCCGTCGGCGAGCAGTACTTC. Residues: CASSVVKAVGEQYF. The chain has TRBV2 and TRBJ2-7; D unresolved. The V end lost 4 bases, the J end lost 6 bases, and 16 bases lay between the germline ends. This CDR3 contains 14 residues. Looked up from germline, CDR1 is SNHLY and CDR2 is FYNNEI.